The rows below give T cell receptor beta chains drawn from one sample of a study of CD8+CD57+ T cells in acquired aplastic anemia. TCRdb re-called the reads through MiXCR, storing one row per CDR3 protein. The sample has 270,000 or so distinct CDR3 sequences; 70% to 85% are singletons. Sequenced material: sorted CD4+, CD8+, or CD8+CD57+ T cells (not recorded which) from PBMCs. These receptors were obtained from a human donor with aplastic anemia. The CDR3 runs from the conserved cysteine through the conserved F or W. Fields, in order: J gene, clone size, V gene, D gene, CDR3 protein, CDR3 DNA. D genes are given only for firm matches. Some rows have no size entry. The others give once, few or many, or a class for an expanded clone.

J gene: TRBJ1-2; clone size: NA; V gene: TRBV7-8; D gene: NA; CDR3 protein: CASSLAGTPYTYTF; CDR3 DNA: TGTGCCAGCAGCTTAGCAGGAACACCCTATACGTACACCTTC
J gene: TRBJ2-2; clone size: NA; V gene: TRBV7-2; D gene: NA; CDR3 protein: CASSLAGRQLVRELFF; CDR3 DNA: TGTGCCAGCAGCTTAGCGGGGAGGCAACTCGTGCGGGAGCTGTTTTTT
J gene: TRBJ2-5; clone size: NA; V gene: TRBV9; D gene: NA; CDR3 protein: CASSEGSDTQEFQYF; CDR3 DNA: TGTGCCAGCAGCGAAGGCTCAGATACGCAGGAGTTTCAGTACTTC
J gene: TRBJ2-3; clone size: NA; V gene: TRBV2; D gene: NA; CDR3 protein: CASGDAGTHTQHFF; CDR3 DNA: TGTGCCAGCGGGGACGCGGGCACACACACGCAGCATTTTTTT
J gene: TRBJ2-5; clone size: NA; V gene: TRBV11-3; D gene: NA; CDR3 protein: CASSRQANAKETQYF; CDR3 DNA: TGTGCCAGCTCAAGACAGGCCAACGCAAAAGAGACCCAGTACTTC
J gene: TRBJ1-1; clone size: NA; V gene: TRBV20-1; D gene: TRBD1; CDR3 protein: CSARDGDRARNTEAFF; CDR3 DNA: TGCAGTGCTAGAGACGGGGACAGGGCGAGAAACACTGAAGCTTTCTTT
J gene: TRBJ1-1; clone size: NA; V gene: TRBV9; D gene: NA; CDR3 protein: CASSVGTGSYEQSFF; CDR3 DNA: NA
J gene: TRBJ1-5; clone size: NA; V gene: TRBV11-3; D gene: NA; CDR3 protein: CASSVVLTVGNQPQHF; CDR3 DNA: TGTGCCAGCAGCGTAGTCCTGACAGTTGGCAATCAGCCCCAGCATTTT
J gene: TRBJ2-7; clone size: few; V gene: TRBV29-1; D gene: NA; CDR3 protein: CSVFSVSEQYF; CDR3 DNA: TGCAGCGTCTTCTCTGTATCCGAGCAGTACTTC
J gene: TRBJ1-1; clone size: NA; V gene: TRBV5-4; D gene: NA; CDR3 protein: CASSFTVTGNTEAFF; CDR3 DNA: TGTGCCAGCAGCTTTACAGTGACAGGGAACACTGAAGCTTTCTTT
J gene: TRBJ2-5; clone size: NA; V gene: TRBV7-3; D gene: NA; CDR3 protein: CASSLSGGGQVDQYF; CDR3 DNA: TGTGCCAGCAGCTTATCAGGCGGAGGGCAAGTGGACCAGTACTTC
J gene: TRBJ1-2; clone size: once; V gene: TRBV11-3; D gene: TRBD1; CDR3 protein: CASSLDGQGGYTF; CDR3 DNA: TGTGCCAGCAGCTTAGACGGACAGGGCGGCTACACCTTC
J gene: TRBJ2-3; clone size: NA; V gene: TRBV5-1; D gene: NA; CDR3 protein: CASSLGETDKQYF; CDR3 DNA: TGTGCCAGCAGCTTGGGGGAGACCGATAAGCAGTATTTT
J gene: TRBJ2-5; clone size: NA; V gene: TRBV7-3; D gene: TRBD2; CDR3 protein: CASSQGRLADYEQF; CDR3 DNA: TGCGCCAGCAGCCAAGGTAGACTAGCGGACTACGAGCAGTTC
J gene: TRBJ1-1; clone size: NA; V gene: TRBV9; D gene: NA; CDR3 protein: CASSLGTSGIATPFF; CDR3 DNA: TGTGCCAGCAGCTTAGGGACTAGCGGAATAGCTACGCCTTTCTTT
J gene: TRBJ2-1; clone size: once; V gene: TRBV6-1; D gene: TRBD2; CDR3 protein: CASRIPYAAGGDEQFF; CDR3 DNA: TGTGCCAGCAGAATTCCCTACGCAGCGGGAGGGGATGAGCAGTTCTTC
J gene: TRBJ2-3; clone size: NA; V gene: TRBV7-8; D gene: NA; CDR3 protein: CASSLAADGEAQYF; CDR3 DNA: TGTGCCAGCAGCTTAGCGGCAGACGGCGAAGCGCAGTATTTT
J gene: TRBJ2-1; clone size: NA; V gene: TRBV7-6; D gene: TRBD1; CDR3 protein: CASSSHRGLAPLHQFF; CDR3 DNA: TGTGCCAGCAGCTCTCACAGGGGGCTAGCACCCCTCCACCAGTTCTTC
J gene: TRBJ2-3; clone size: NA; V gene: TRBV7-2; D gene: TRBD2; CDR3 protein: CASSPTGGGTDTQYF; CDR3 DNA: TGTGCCAGCAGCCCGACGGGGGGGGGCACAGATACGCAGTATTTT
J gene: TRBJ2-1; clone size: NA; V gene: TRBV6-1; D gene: NA; CDR3 protein: CASKVGVGNEQFF; CDR3 DNA: TGTGCCAGCAAAGTGGGGGTGGGCAATGAGCAGTTCTTC
J gene: TRBJ2-5; clone size: NA; V gene: TRBV4-1; D gene: NA; CDR3 protein: CASSQAGAKNRETQYF; CDR3 DNA: TGCGCCAGCAGCCAAGCTGGGGCCAAAAACCGAGAGACCCAGTACTTC
J gene: TRBJ2-7; clone size: NA; V gene: TRBV7-2; D gene: NA; CDR3 protein: CASSWAGEQYF; CDR3 DNA: TGTGCCAGCTCCTGGGCGGGAGAGCAGTACTTC
J gene: TRBJ1-6; clone size: NA; V gene: TRBV12-3/TRBV12-4; D gene: NA; CDR3 protein: CASRGPDSPLHF; CDR3 DNA: TGTGCCAGCAGGGGGCCGGATTCACCCCTCCACTTT
J gene: TRBJ2-3; clone size: NA; V gene: TRBV24-1; D gene: TRBD1; CDR3 protein: CASGDRTKTEPFF; CDR3 DNA: TGTGCCAGCGGGGACAGGACTAAAACTGAACCTTTCTTT
J gene: TRBJ2-7; clone size: many; V gene: TRBV19; D gene: TRBD2; CDR3 protein: CASSIASGAYEQYF; CDR3 DNA: TGTGCCAGTAGTATAGCTAGCGGAGCCTACGAGCAGTACTTC
J gene: TRBJ2-3; clone size: NA; V gene: TRBV7-8; D gene: NA; CDR3 protein: CASSVRATETEYF; CDR3 DNA: TGTGCCAGCAGCGTTCGTGCCACCGAGACAGAGTATTTT
J gene: TRBJ2-3; clone size: NA; V gene: TRBV7-8; D gene: TRBD1; CDR3 protein: CASSFLPDGTALYF; CDR3 DNA: TGTGCCAGCAGCTTTCTTCCAGACGGGACAGCCCTTTACTTT
J gene: TRBJ1-1; clone size: NA; V gene: TRBV2; D gene: NA; CDR3 protein: CASIGNVLRGAFF; CDR3 DNA: TGTGCCAGCATCGGGAACGTCTTGAGGGGAGCTTTCTTT
J gene: TRBJ2-2; clone size: NA; V gene: TRBV7-9; D gene: TRBD2; CDR3 protein: CASSSQRSGGSDEFF; CDR3 DNA: TGTGCCAGCAGCTCTCAAAGAAGCGGCGGGAGCGATGAGTTTTTT
J gene: TRBJ1-2; clone size: NA; V gene: TRBV6-1; D gene: NA; CDR3 protein: CASSETWGRRANYGYTF; CDR3 DNA: TGTGCCAGCAGTGAAACATGGGGTCGGAGAGCTAACTATGGCTACACCTTC